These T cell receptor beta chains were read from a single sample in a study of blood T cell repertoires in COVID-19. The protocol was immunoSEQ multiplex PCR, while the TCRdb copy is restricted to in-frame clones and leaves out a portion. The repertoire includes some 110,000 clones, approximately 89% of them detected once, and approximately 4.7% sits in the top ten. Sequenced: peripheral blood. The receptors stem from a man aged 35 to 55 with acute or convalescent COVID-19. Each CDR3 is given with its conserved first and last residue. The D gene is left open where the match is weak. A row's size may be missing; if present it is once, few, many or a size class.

CASSYSGAYEQYF	TGTGCCAGTAGTTACAGCGGTGCCTACGAGCAGTACTTC	TRBJ2-7	TRBV19	.	.
CASSPTGLAEETQYF	TGTGCCAGCAGCCCCACGGGACTAGCGGAAGAGACCCAGTACTTC	TRBJ2-5	TRBV6-5	TRBD2	.
CASSLNGPGINEQFF	TGTGCCAGCAGCTTAAACGGTCCGGGGATTAATGAGCAGTTCTTC	TRBJ2-1	TRBV11-2	.	.
CAWSVWPSGSHEQYF	TGTGCCTGGAGTGTATGGCCTAGCGGGAGTCACGAGCAGTACTTC	TRBJ2-7	TRBV30	TRBD2	.
CSGGQADYGYTF	TGCAGCGGGGGTCAAGCGGACTATGGCTACACCTTC	TRBJ1-2	TRBV29-1	.	.
CASSKRTGGDEAFF	TGTGCCAGTAGTAAAAGGACAGGGGGCGATGAAGCTTTCTTT	TRBJ1-1	TRBV19	TRBD1	.
CAWGDRVLSGYTF	TGTGCCTGGGGGGACAGGGTCTTAAGTGGCTACACCTTC	TRBJ1-2	TRBV30	TRBD1	few
CAISESRTGQPQHF	TGTGCCATCAGTGAGTCTAGGACAGGCCAGCCCCAGCATTTT	TRBJ1-5	TRBV10-3	TRBD1	few
CASSREPPGLADYTGELFF	TGCGCCAGCAGCCGAGAACCGCCGGGACTAGCGGATTACACCGGGGAGCTGTTTTTT	TRBJ2-2	TRBV4-3	TRBD2	.
CATSDSLAGGVYEQFF	TGTGCCACCAGTGATTCCTTAGCGGGAGGTGTGTATGAGCAGTTCTTC	TRBJ2-1	TRBV24-1	TRBD2	few
CASSSRQFYSNQPQHF	TGTGCCAGCAGCTCTCGACAGTTCTATAGCAATCAGCCCCAGCATTTT	TRBJ1-5	TRBV5-6	.	.
CASSAPQRTDTQYF	TGTGCCAGCAGCGCACCGCAGCGGACAGATACGCAGTATTTT	TRBJ2-3	TRBV5-4	.	.
CASSETGPTEAFF	TGTGCCAGCAGTGAAACAGGGCCGACTGAAGCTTTCTTT	TRBJ1-1	TRBV6-4	.	once
CASSIRGEAEAFF	TGTGCCAGTAGTATCCGGGGGGAGGCTGAAGCTTTCTTT	TRBJ1-1	TRBV19	.	few
CASSLNGDYEQYF	TGTGCCAGCAGCTTAAACGGGGACTACGAGCAGTACTTC	TRBJ2-7	TRBV7-2	.	.
CASSPGFYGYTF	TGTGCCAGCAGTCCGGGATTCTATGGCTACACCTTC	TRBJ1-2	TRBV2	.	.
CACSQGFGNTIYF	TGTGCCTGTTCACAGGGATTTGGAAACACCATATATTTT	TRBJ1-3	TRBV30	.	.
CASSLVRGANTEAFF	TGTGCCAGCAGCTTGGTGCGGGGCGCGAACACTGAAGCTTTCTTT	TRBJ1-1	TRBV5-4	.	.
CASSFAAGQGYNEQFF	TGCGCCAGCAGCTTTGCGGCGGGACAGGGGTACAATGAGCAGTTCTTC	TRBJ2-1	TRBV5-1	TRBD1	.
CASSLNPTGVRTGELFF	TGTGCCAGCAGCTTAAACCCCACAGGGGTACGCACCGGGGAGCTGTTTTTT	TRBJ2-2	TRBV7-9	TRBD1	.
CASSVQGYEQFF	TGTGCCAGCAGTGTACAGGGCTATGAGCAGTTCTTC	TRBJ2-1	TRBV25-1	.	.
CASSQDEAGGAFGELFF	TGCGCCAGCAGCCAAGATGAGGCAGGGGGCGCATTCGGGGAGCTGTTTTTT	TRBJ2-2	TRBV4-1	TRBD1	.
CASSYVRPPPREQYF	TGTGCCAGCAGTTACGTGAGACCCCCTCCTAGAGAGCAGTACTTC	TRBJ2-7	TRBV6-2/TRBV6-3	.	.
CASSLSLVEQFF	TGCGCCAGCAGCTTGAGTCTAGTTGAGCAGTTCTTC	TRBJ2-1	TRBV5-1	.	.
CASSEGGGSYEQYF	TGTGCCAGCAGCGAAGGGGGAGGGTCCTACGAGCAGTACTTC	TRBJ2-7	TRBV7-7	.	.
CASKDRGDRELFF	TGTGCCAGCAAGGACAGGGGAGACCGGGAGCTGTTTTTT	TRBJ2-2	TRBV6-5	TRBD1	.
CASSLGTVNYGYTF	TGTGCCAGCAGCTTGGGGACAGTAAACTATGGCTACACCTTC	TRBJ1-2	TRBV5-4	.	many
CASSLGDRGEAFF	TGTGCCAGCAGTTTAGGAGACAGGGGGGAAGCTTTCTTT	TRBJ1-1	TRBV12-3/TRBV12-4	TRBD1	once
CASSLERGSVEKLFF	TGTGCCAGCAGCTTAGAGAGGGGGTCGGTTGAAAAACTGTTTTTT	TRBJ1-4	TRBV7-8	.	many
CAIGTELSSGNTIYF	TGTGCCATAGGGACTGAACTGAGCTCTGGAAACACCATATATTTT	TRBJ1-3	TRBV10-3	.	.
CASSGGTVSTDTQYF	TGCGCCAGCAGCGGTGGGACAGTCAGCACAGATACGCAGTATTTT	TRBJ2-3	TRBV5-1	TRBD1	.
CATSRGRGSGSLTGELFF	TGTGCCACCAGCAGGGGGCGGGGTAGCGGGAGTTTGACCGGGGAGCTGTTTTTT	TRBJ2-2	TRBV15	TRBD2	.
CASSRDSDTGELFF	TGTGCCAGCAGCCGGGACAGCGACACCGGGGAGCTGTTTTTT	TRBJ2-2	TRBV5-4	TRBD1	few
CSASTGGRDTQYF	TGCAGCGCCTCGACAGGGGGGAGAGATACGCAGTATTTT	TRBJ2-3	TRBV29-1	TRBD1	.
CATSRGNNGEKLFF	TGTGCCACCAGCAGAGGAAATAACGGTGAAAAACTGTTTTTT	TRBJ1-4	TRBV15	.	.
CASSEIGNIQYF	TGTGCCAGCAGTGAAATCGGAAACATTCAGTACTTC	TRBJ2-4	TRBV6-1	.	.
CASSPRDSYQETQYF	TGTGCCAGCAGCCCCCGGGACTCCTACCAAGAGACCCAGTACTTC	TRBJ2-5	TRBV3-1/TRBV3-2	.	.
CASSRRSGDNEQFF	TGTGCCAGTAGTCGCCGTAGCGGGGACAATGAGCAGTTCTTC	TRBJ2-1	TRBV19	TRBD2	.
CASSLASGGYNNEQFF	TGTGCCAGCAGCTTAGCTAGCGGGGGGTATAACAATGAGCAGTTCTTC	TRBJ2-1	TRBV7-2	TRBD2	.
CASSGRQGSLYQPQHF	TGTGCCAGCAGTGGAAGACAGGGGAGTTTGTATCAGCCCCAGCATTTT	TRBJ1-5	TRBV6-1	TRBD1	.
CASSIGVQKGNQPQHF	TGTGCCAGTAGTATAGGAGTCCAAAAAGGCAATCAGCCCCAGCATTTT	TRBJ1-5	TRBV19	.	.
CASSLYGLRELFF	TGTGCCAGCAGTTTATACGGTCTCCGGGAGCTGTTTTTT	TRBJ2-2	TRBV12-3/TRBV12-4	.	.
CASSEAGGSGETQYF	TGTGCCAGCAGTGAAGCGGGCGGGAGTGGAGAGACCCAGTACTTC	TRBJ2-5	TRBV2	TRBD2	.
CASSHRPGTPDLVNSPLHF	TGTGCCAGCAGCCACCGACCCGGGACACCCGATTTGGTTAATTCACCCCTCCACTTT	TRBJ1-6	TRBV11-2	.	.
CASSQGGHTDYGYTF	TGTGCCAGCAGCCAAGGGGGACACACAGACTATGGCTACACCTTC	TRBJ1-2	TRBV3-1/TRBV3-2	.	.
CASSLPQGAIGQYF	TGTGCCAGCAGCTTGCCACAGGGGGCCATAGGGCAGTATTTT	TRBJ2-3	TRBV7-2	TRBD1	once
CASSPRQGGLNTF	TGTGCCAGCAGCCCCAGACAGGGGGGTTTAAACACCTTC	TRBJ1-2	TRBV7-2	TRBD1	.
CASSLYTVSGNTIYF	TGTGCCAGCAGTTTGTATACGGTCTCTGGAAACACCATATATTTT	TRBJ1-3	TRBV2	.	few
CASSRGQGQGPLHF	TGTGCCAGCAGCCGTGGACAGGGCCAGGGGCCCCTCCACTTT	TRBJ1-6	TRBV6-2/TRBV6-3	TRBD1	.